The table lists the clone carrying this T cell receptor beta chain with many counts. CDR1 and CDR2 from the germline V gene are WNHNN and SYGVQD (reference sequence). This CDR3 has 20 amino acids. With 6 bases clipped from V and 2 bases from J, the junction kept 18 bases outside the gene matches. The data derive from a study of Ad26.COV2.S vaccination and SARS-CoV-2 variants. The wider study: This donor came from the COV1001 trial of Ad26.COV2.S. Ad26.COV2.S, an intramuscular injection, was given once or twice 56 days apart.

Some clones are missing from TCRdb's copy, which holds only in-frame ones; the method was immunoSEQ multiplex PCR. The repertoire consists of about 440,000 clones, with less than 95% occurring once and the leading ten covering approximately 4.5%. Sample treatment: roughly 19 received Ad26.COV2.S at low or high dose, single or two shots; a few received placebo; per-sample allocation not given. It was on day 63 after the first vaccine or placebo injection that samples were taken. The sample here was peripheral blood, taken in a trial of Ad26.COV2.S vaccine versus placebo. The chain recombines TRBV10-1 with TRBJ2-2; 10 bases map to TRBD1. The receptor's source is a person between 18 and 59 years old who received the Ad26.COV2.S COVID-19 vaccine or a placebo. CDR3 protein: CASSRAPPSWTGGNTGELFF. In DNA form, the CDR3 reads TGCGCCAGCAGCCGCGCTCCCCCCAGTTGGACAGGGGGAAACACCGGGGAGCTGTTTTTT.